This passage covers 17 T cell receptor beta chains from one sample sequenced in a study of patients and donors after allogeneic stem cell transplantation. Each CDR3 protein gets one entry after TCRdb re-called the RT-PCR reads with MiXCR. Found here are 800,000 to 1,000,000 distinct CDR3 sequences, more than 15% of them singletons; the top ten hold under 6.5%. The sequenced material came from blood, either unsorted or a sorted T cell fraction (not recorded which). Receptors originate from a human donor who was either an allogeneic HSCT recipient or a stem cell or donor lymphocyte infusion donor (not recorded which). It is not recorded whose cells these are; they may come from a transplant donor.

In this sample, this clonotype turned up a few times. V and J are TRBV5-1 and TRBJ2-1; the D gene is possibly TRBD1 (5 bases). Germline V lookup: CDR1 SGHRS, CDR2 YFSETQ. Trimming cost V 7 bases and J 0 bases, with 11 bases left between them. This CDR3 region has 14 residues. For the CDR3, the DNA is TGCGCCAGCTCAGACAGCCGCTCCTACAATGAGCAGTTCTTC. Translating it yields CASSDSRSYNEQFF.

There are a few counts of this clonotype. This chain uses TRBV29-1 with TRBJ1-4; no clear D. Trimming stripped 6 bases from V and 8 bases from J, with 7 bases between. The CDR3 extends over 10 amino acids. Germline CDR1 is SQVTM and CDR2 is ANQGSEA. Here the CDR3 DNA reads TGCAGCGTAGAGCAGGAAAAACTGTTTTTT. Its translation is CSVEQEKLFF.

This chain connects TRBV5-1 to TRBJ1-2; D gene unclear. The CDR3 contains 13 residues. With 0 bases removed from V and 3 bases from J, the gap between germline ends came to 6 bases. Germline CDR1 SGHRS, CDR2 YFSETQ. The CDR3 reads CASSLVRYYGYTF. The CDR3 coding sequence is TGCGCCAGCAGCTTGGTACGGTACTATGGCTACACCTTC.

This rearrangement joins TRBV18 to TRBJ1-6, with TRBD1 as a possible D gene (5 bases). This CDR3 spans 14 amino acids. Germline CDR1 KGHSH, CDR2 LQKENI. Between the trimmed V and J ends, which lost 3 bases and 7 bases, there was a span of 10 bases. For the CDR3, the DNA is TGTGCCAGCTCACCTGGGACGTCAAATTCACCCCTCCACTTT. It translates to CASSPGTSNSPLHF.

The chain's CDR3 is CASSFEGVKDTQYF. CDR3 DNA sequence: TGTGCCAGCAGTTTTGAGGGGGTCAAGGATACGCAGTATTTT. V usage is TRBV28 and J usage is TRBJ2-3, with D possibly being TRBD1 (6 bases). CDR3 length: 14 residues. The V end lost 3 bases, the J end lost 6 bases, and 13 bases lay between the germline ends. Germline assignment: CDR1 MDHEN and CDR2 SYDVKM.

This rearrangement joins TRBV5-5 to TRBJ1-5; TRBD1 is a possible D gene (6 bases). V was shortened by 4 bases and J by 2 bases, with 10 bases between the two germline ends. Germline CDR1 and CDR2: SGHKS and YYEKEE (reference sequence). CDR3 length: 14 residues. In nucleotides, the CDR3 is TGTGCCAGCAGCGCCAGGGGTGGCAATCAGCCCCAGCATTTT. Its protein is CASSARGGNQPQHF. Full variable domain (outside the CDR3, taken from reference TRBV5-5 and TRBJ1-5): DAGVTQSPTHLIKTRGQQVTLRCSPISGHKSVSWYQQVLGQGPQFIFQYYEKEERGRGNFPDRFSARQFPNYSSELNVNALLLGDSALYLCASSARGGNQPQHFGDGTRLSIL.

V usage is TRBV6-2 or TRBV6-3 and J usage is TRBJ2-1; TRBD1 matches at 10 bases. Trimming removed 5 bases from V and 8 bases from J; junction bases left unmatched: 6. Germline CDR1 is MNHEY and CDR2 is SVGEGT. This CDR3 comprises 14 residues. The CDR3 DNA reads TGTGCCAGCAGTCGGACAGGGGGTTACGATGAGCAGTTCTTC. Its protein is CASSRTGGYDEQFF.

This clonotype was picked up a small number of times. The chain joins TRBV7-2 to TRBJ1-1, with no clear D. This CDR3 is built from 14 residues. Germline CDR1 SGHTA, CDR2 FQGNSA. Between the trimmed V and J ends, which lost 2 bases and 1 base, there was a span of 8 bases. The CDR3 loop is CASSLPWRNTEAFF. The DNA of the CDR3 is TGTGCCAGCAGCTTACCCTGGAGGAACACTGAAGCTTTCTTT.

This chain uses TRBV10-3 with TRBJ2-2; D gene uncertain. The CDR3 spans 15 residues. V gave up 7 bases and J gave up 1 base, with 13 bases separating them. Germline CDR1 is ENHRY and CDR2 is SYGVKD. CDR3 bases: TGTGCCATCATGACGGATCTACTGAACACCGGGGAGCTGTTTTTT. Amino acid sequence: CAIMTDLLNTGELFF.

The chain combines TRBV12-3 or TRBV12-4 with TRBJ2-2, with D unclear. The CDR3 has 14 residues. Deletions cut 2 bases from V and 3 bases from J, with 7 bases between. This CDR3 is CASSLTTDTGELFF. The CDR3 bases are TGTGCCAGCAGTTTAACAACAGACACCGGGGAGCTGTTTTTT.

This clonotype was observed a few times. V is TRBV2 and J is TRBJ2-1, with 7 bases that match TRBD1. Per germline, CDR1 SNHLY and CDR2 FYNNEI. The CDR3 totals 14 residues. V lost 4 bases, J lost 15 bases, and 15 bases stayed unmatched. DNA for the CDR3: TGTGCCAGCAGTGCCCGAGGGGATAGGGGACAGCCGTTCTTC. This gives the protein CASSARGDRGQPFF.

The V gene is TRBV6-1, the J gene TRBJ2-1, with 8 nucleotides matching TRBD2. CDR1 and CDR2 (germline): MNHNS, SASEGT. The CDR3 runs 16 residues. The junction had 7 bases not matched to a gene; V was cut back by 5 bases and J by 1 base. The DNA of the CDR3 is TGTGCCAGCAGTCCAGTAGCGGGGTTTTCCTACAATGAGCAGTTCTTC. Encoded protein: CASSPVAGFSYNEQFF.

The table lists this clonotype with a few counts. The rearrangement links TRBV12-3 or TRBV12-4 to TRBJ1-6; D call uncertain. Trimming removed 3 bases from V and 10 bases from J, with 13 bases in between. The CDR3 totals 14 residues. CDR3 region: CASSFGIGRSPLHF. The DNA for the CDR3 is TGTGCCAGCAGTTTCGGTATAGGGCGGTCACCCCTCCACTTT.

This clonotype was seen a handful of times. The chain carries TRBV10-3 and TRBJ2-5; tentatively, D is TRBD2 (5 bases). The length of the CDR3 is 14 residues. The germline V and J ends were trimmed by 6 bases and 0 bases, with 11 bases remaining between them. From germline, CDR1 is ENHRY and CDR2 SYGVKD. CDR3 region: CAIRDSRYQETQYF. CDR3 sequence (DNA): TGTGCCATCAGGGACTCCCGGTACCAAGAGACCCAGTACTTC.

This clonotype was detected many times. The CDR3 is CASSPLRDTQYF. As DNA, the CDR3 is TGTGCCAGCAGTCCCTTGAGAGATACGCAGTATTTT. The V gene is TRBV12-3 or TRBV12-4, the J gene TRBJ2-3, with D unresolved. The CDR3 has 12 amino acids. Trimming took 5 bases from V and 5 from J, leaving 8 bases between them.

This clonotype was seen many times. The J gene is TRBJ1-1, the V gene TRBV29-1, with D maybe TRBD1 (5 bases). The germline V gene has CDR1 SQVTM and CDR2 ANQGSEA. The CDR3 has 12 amino acids. V lost 4 bases, J lost 1 base, and 7 bases lay in between. CDR3 residues: CSVGRGNTEAFF. Here the CDR3 DNA reads TGCAGCGTTGGGAGGGGGAACACTGAAGCTTTCTTT.

The chain employs TRBV7-8 and TRBJ1-1, with D unresolved. The CDR3 length is 15 residues. Trimming took 3 bases from V and 1 from J, leaving 12 bases between them. Germline V gene sequence: CDR1 SGHVS, CDR2 FQNEAQ. This CDR3 is CASSFKLAPNTEAFF. The CDR3 bases are TGTGCCAGCAGCTTTAAACTTGCCCCGAACACTGAAGCTTTCTTT.